This is a list of T cell receptor beta chains from one sample in a study of T cell clones after liver transplantation. Clones were read by immunoSEQ multiplex PCR, and TCRdb kept only the in-frame ones, dropping some. The sample includes tens of thousands of clones, approximately 63% of them seen just once. Sequencing used CD4+ T cells from blood, obtained at the approximately 16-month timepoint. The receptors were gathered from a human patient who received a liver transplant. Some T cells may have originated in the graft donor. Both conserved end residues are part of each CDR3. Size values are once, few and many counts, or a class for expanded clones, and some rows have none.

>TRBV28|NA|TRBJ1-6
CASSLSSRLGVPLFF
>TRBV6-5|NA|TRBJ2-5
CASRQLAEQETQYF
>TRBV4-3|NA|TRBJ2-3
CASSQEALADTQYF
>TRBV2|NA|TRBJ1-5
CASSEAGRVHQPQHF
>TRBV27|NA|TRBJ1-5
CASSLPRFSNQPQHF
>TRBV19|few|TRBJ2-2
CASHPTGNGELFF
>TRBV9|NA|TRBJ1-2
CASSVATANYGYTF
>TRBV19|NA|TRBJ1-4
CASSSHRGEEKLFF
>TRBV28|NA|TRBJ1-2
CAVLRSHLSGYTF
>TRBV27|few|TRBJ2-3
CASTQTGGAVTDTQYF
>TRBV28|few|TRBJ2-1
CASYRDRGQSEQFF
>TRBV15|NA|TRBJ1-5
CATSNPTGNQPQHF
>TRBV7-7|NA|TRBJ2-5
CASSGTGPKETQYF
>TRBV19|once|TRBJ1-4
CASSINREGKLFF
>TRBV5-4|NA|TRBJ2-5
CASSLAGGGETQYF
>TRBV7-9|NA|TRBJ1-3
CASSLRKGNTIYF
>TRBV5-1|few|TRBJ2-7
CASSGNYEQYF
>TRBV10-1|NA|TRBJ2-3
CASSESGRHTDTQYF
>TRBV6-5|NA|TRBJ2-5
CASSYGTGMRRETQYF
>TRBV6-1|many|TRBJ1-3
CASIPGFSGNTIYF
>TRBV30|NA|TRBJ1-5
CAWGTGGGQPQHF
>TRBV5-6|NA|TRBJ1-6
CASSPQGLGSYNSPLHF
>TRBV27|NA|TRBJ1-6
CASSLAQGNSPLHF
>TRBV19|NA|TRBJ2-1
CASMSGTINEQFF
>TRBV10-3|NA|TRBJ1-1
CAISEGGPYTEAFF
>TRBV6-1|NA|TRBJ2-1
CASRDGTVNEQFF
>TRBV11-3|NA|TRBJ1-1
CASSTRQEAFF
>TRBV4-1|NA|TRBJ1-2
CASSQEYKETGSGYTF
>TRBV6-1|once|TRBJ2-7
CASKGQAAIEQYF
>TRBV4-1|once|TRBJ2-3
CASSQEYADTQYF
>TRBV21-1|NA|TRBJ1-5
CASSKREGFYSNQPQHF
>TRBV5-6|NA|TRBJ2-2
CASSFTRSNTGELFF
>TRBV30|once|TRBJ1-3
CAWSSGQAFSGNTIYF
>TRBV10-3|few|TRBJ2-3
CAISGGVGDTQYF
>TRBV11-1|NA|TRBJ1-5
CASSLASNQPQHF
>TRBV4-2|many|TRBJ1-2
CASSQDPTGPSRGYTF
>TRBV9|NA|TRBJ1-4
CASSVGGGRPNEKLFF
>TRBV10-3|NA|TRBJ2-2
CAISVEGADTGELFF
>TRBV18|NA|TRBJ2-5
CASSQIGGSQETQYF
>TRBV18|NA|TRBJ2-3
CASSPPSSSSTDTQYF
>TRBV5-1|NA|TRBJ2-5
CASSLRAQKETQYF
>TRBV29-1|NA|TRBJ2-7
CSVEELTGGEQYF
>TRBV11-3|once|TRBJ2-1
CASSLGTVNEQFF
>TRBV7-9|NA|TRBJ2-3
CASSLGTGTLTDTQYF
>TRBV6-4|few|TRBJ2-1
CASSDPSDRGSYNEQFF
>TRBV7-2|medium-sized|TRBJ1-5
CASSLRGGSNQPQHF
>TRBV14|NA|TRBJ2-5
CASSLNGETQYF
>TRBV13|few|TRBJ2-1
CASSSGGLAGGVRNEQFF
>TRBV11-2|many|TRBJ2-7
CASTDSGTESSYEQYF
>TRBV7-2|few|TRBJ1-4
CASSLTPATNEKLFF
>TRBV30|NA|TRBJ2-4
CATGTGSSTKNIQYF
>TRBV28|NA|TRBJ2-5
CASSFGQNRETQYF
>TRBV5-6|NA|TRBJ2-5
CASSLTGSTQYF
>TRBV7-9|NA|TRBJ2-1
CASSHTRGTGNEQFF
>TRBV7-2|NA|TRBJ2-3
CASSQDYLSTDTQYF